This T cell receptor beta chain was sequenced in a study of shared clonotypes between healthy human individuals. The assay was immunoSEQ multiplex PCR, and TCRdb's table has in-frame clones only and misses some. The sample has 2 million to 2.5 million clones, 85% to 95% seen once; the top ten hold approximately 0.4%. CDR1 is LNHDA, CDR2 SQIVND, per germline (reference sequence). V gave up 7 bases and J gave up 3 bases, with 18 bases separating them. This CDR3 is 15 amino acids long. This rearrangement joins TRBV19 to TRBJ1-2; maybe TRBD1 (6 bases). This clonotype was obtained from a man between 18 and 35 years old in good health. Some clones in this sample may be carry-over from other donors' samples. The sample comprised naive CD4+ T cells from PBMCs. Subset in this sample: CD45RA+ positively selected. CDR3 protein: CASTPTPGAHYGYTF. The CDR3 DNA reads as TGTGCCAGTACCCCGACCCCAGGGGCCCACTATGGCTACACCTTC. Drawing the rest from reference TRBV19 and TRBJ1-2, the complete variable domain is DGGITQSPKYLFRKEGQNVTLSCEQNLNHDAMYWYRQDPGQGLRLIYYSQIVNDFQKGDIAEGYSVSREKKESFPLTVTSAQKNPTAFYLCASTPTPGAHYGYTFGSGTRLTVV.